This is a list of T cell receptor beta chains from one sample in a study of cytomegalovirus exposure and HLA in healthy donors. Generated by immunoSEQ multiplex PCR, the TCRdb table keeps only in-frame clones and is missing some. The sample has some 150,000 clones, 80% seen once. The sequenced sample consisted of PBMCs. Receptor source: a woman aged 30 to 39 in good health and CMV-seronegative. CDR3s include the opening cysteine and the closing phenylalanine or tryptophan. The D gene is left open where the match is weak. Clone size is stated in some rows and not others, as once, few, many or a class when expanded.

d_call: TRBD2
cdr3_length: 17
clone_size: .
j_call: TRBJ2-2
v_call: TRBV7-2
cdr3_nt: TGTGCCAGCAGCTTTAAGAGCGGGGGGGCCGGAGCCGGGGAGCTGTTTTTT
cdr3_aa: CASSFKSGGAGAGELFF

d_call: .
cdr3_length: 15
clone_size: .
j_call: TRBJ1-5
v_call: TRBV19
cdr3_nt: TGTGCCAGTAGTACCTTACAGGGTAAAGGGCAGCCCCAGCATTTT
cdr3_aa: CASSTLQGKGQPQHF

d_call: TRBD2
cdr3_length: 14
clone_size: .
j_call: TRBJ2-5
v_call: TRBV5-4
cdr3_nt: TGTGCCAGCAGCCCGGGGGGTGGCGGGGAGACCCAGTACTTC
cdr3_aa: CASSPGGGGETQYF

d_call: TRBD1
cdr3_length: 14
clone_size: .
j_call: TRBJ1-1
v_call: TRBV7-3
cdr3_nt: TGTGCCAGCAGCTTGGGGACAGGGACCACTGAAGCTTTCTTT
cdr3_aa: CASSLGTGTTEAFF

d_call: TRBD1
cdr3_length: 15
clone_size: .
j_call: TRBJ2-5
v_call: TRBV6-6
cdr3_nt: TGTGCCAGCAGTGCCTCCGGGACAGGAGCAGAGACCCAGTACTTC
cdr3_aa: CASSASGTGAETQYF

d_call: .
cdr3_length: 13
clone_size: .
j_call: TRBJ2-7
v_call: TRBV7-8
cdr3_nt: TGTGCCAGCAGCTACACAGGGGGGGACGAGCAGTACTTC
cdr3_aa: CASSYTGGDEQYF

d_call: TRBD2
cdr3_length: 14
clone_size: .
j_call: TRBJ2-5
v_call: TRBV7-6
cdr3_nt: TGTGCCAGCAGCCTCCGATCGGGAGGGGAGACCCAGTACTTC
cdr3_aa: CASSLRSGGETQYF

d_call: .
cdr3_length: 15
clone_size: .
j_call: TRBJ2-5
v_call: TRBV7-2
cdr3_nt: TGTGCCAGCAGCTTTAATCCCACGGGGTTGGAGACCCAGTACTTC
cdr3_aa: CASSFNPTGLETQYF

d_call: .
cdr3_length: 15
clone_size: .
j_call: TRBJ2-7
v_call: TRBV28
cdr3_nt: TGTGCCAGCAGTCTCGCCGGGACACACTCCTACGAGCAGTACTTC
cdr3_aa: CASSLAGTHSYEQYF

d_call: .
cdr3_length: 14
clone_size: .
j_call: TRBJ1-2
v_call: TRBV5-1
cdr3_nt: TGCGCCAGCAGCTTACACAGGGATAAGTATGGCTACACCTTC
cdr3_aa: CASSLHRDKYGYTF

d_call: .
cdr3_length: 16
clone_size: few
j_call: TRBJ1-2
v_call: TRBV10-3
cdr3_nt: TGTGCCATCAGTGGTCCCCCTTCAGGGGATTCTCAGGGCTACACCTTC
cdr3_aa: CAISGPPSGDSQGYTF

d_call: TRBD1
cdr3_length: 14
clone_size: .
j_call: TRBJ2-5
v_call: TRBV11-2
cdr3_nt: TGTGCCAGCAGGGGGACAGTCCCACCGGAGACCCAGTACTTC
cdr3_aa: CASRGTVPPETQYF

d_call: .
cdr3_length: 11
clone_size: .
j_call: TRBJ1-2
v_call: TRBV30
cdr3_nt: TGTGCCTGGAGTGGAGGCCATGGCTACACCTTC
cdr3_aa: CAWSGGHGYTF

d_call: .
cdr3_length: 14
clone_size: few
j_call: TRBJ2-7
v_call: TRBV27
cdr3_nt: TGTGCCAGCAGTTTACCGGGGGCGGGGGACAAGCAGTACTTC
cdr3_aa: CASSLPGAGDKQYF

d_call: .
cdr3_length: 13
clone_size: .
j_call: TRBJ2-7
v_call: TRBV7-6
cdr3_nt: TGTGCCAGCAGCTTAGCGCGTCTTGGTGAGCAGTACTTC
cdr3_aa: CASSLARLGEQYF

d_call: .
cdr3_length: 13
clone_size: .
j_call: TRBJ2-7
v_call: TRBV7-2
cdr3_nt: TGTGCCAGCAGCTTGCGGGCTAACTACGAGCAGTACTTC
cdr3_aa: CASSLRANYEQYF

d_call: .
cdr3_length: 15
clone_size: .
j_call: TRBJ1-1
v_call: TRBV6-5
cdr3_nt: TGTGCCAGTTCCGCCCCGGGTCTGATGAACACTGAAGCTTTCTTT
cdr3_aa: CASSAPGLMNTEAFF

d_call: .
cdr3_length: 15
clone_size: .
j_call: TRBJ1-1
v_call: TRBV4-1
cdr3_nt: TGTGCCAGCAGCCCAAGTCCGACAGTGTCCACTGAAGCTTTCTTT
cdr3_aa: CASSPSPTVSTEAFF

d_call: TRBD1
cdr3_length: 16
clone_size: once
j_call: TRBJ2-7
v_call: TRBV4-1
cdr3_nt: TGCGCCAGCAGCCAAGACGGGACAGGGAGCTCCTACGAGCAGTACTTC
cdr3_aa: CASSQDGTGSSYEQYF

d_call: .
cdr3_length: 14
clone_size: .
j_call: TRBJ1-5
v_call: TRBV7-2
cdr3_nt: TGTGCCAGCACCCCCGGGAATAGCAATCAGCCCCAGCATTTT
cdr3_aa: CASTPGNSNQPQHF

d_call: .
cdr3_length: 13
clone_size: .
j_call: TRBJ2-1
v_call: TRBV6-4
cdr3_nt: TGTGCCAGCAGTGAGGGGACTTACAATGAGCAGTTCTTC
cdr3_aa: CASSEGTYNEQFF

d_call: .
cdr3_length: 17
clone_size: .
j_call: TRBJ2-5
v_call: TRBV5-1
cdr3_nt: TGCGCCAGCAGCTTGGGATGGACAGCGCCTGATCAAGAGACCCAGTACTTC
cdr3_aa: CASSLGWTAPDQETQYF

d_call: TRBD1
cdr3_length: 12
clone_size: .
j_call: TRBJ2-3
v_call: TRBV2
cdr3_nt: TGTGCCAGCCCAGGGGGTGCAGATACGCAGTATTTT
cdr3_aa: CASPGGADTQYF

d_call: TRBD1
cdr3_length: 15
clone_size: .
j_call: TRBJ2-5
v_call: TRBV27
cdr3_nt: TGTGCCAGCAGTTGGGGGACAGGGAAGGGAGAGACCCAGTACTTC
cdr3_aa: CASSWGTGKGETQYF

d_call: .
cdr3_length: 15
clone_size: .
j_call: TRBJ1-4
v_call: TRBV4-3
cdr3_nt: TGCGCCAGCAGCGTACAGGGTAGGGGAGGGGAAAAACTGTTTTTT
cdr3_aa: CASSVQGRGGEKLFF

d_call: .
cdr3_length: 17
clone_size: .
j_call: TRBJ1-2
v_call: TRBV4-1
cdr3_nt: TGCGCCAGCAGCCCAGAGGTCTGGACACCGAAAAAATATGGCTACACCTTC
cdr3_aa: CASSPEVWTPKKYGYTF